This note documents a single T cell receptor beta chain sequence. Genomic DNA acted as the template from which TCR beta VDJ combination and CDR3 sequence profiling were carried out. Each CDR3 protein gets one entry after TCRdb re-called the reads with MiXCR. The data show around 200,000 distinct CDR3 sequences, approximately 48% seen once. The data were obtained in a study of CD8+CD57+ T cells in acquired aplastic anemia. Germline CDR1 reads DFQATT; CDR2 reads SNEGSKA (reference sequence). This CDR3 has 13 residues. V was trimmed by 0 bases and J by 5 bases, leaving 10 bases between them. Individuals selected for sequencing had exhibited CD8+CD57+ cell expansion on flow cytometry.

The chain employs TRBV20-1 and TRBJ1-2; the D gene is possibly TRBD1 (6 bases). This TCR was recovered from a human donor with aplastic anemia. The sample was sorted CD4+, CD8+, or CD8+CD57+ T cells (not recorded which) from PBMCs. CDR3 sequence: CSARDGQPYGYTF. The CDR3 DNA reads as TGCAGTGCTAGAGATGGACAGCCATATGGCTACACCTTC.